This passage covers 27 T cell receptor beta chains from one sample sequenced in a study of cytomegalovirus exposure and HLA in healthy donors. This table comes from immunoSEQ multiplex PCR, and its TCRdb copy is limited to in-frame clones, with some not included. The sample lists 150,000 to 200,000 clones, roughly 88% occurring once. The specimen sequenced was PBMCs. The receptors stem from a woman younger than 35 in good health and CMV-seronegative.

The CDR3 DNA follows: TGTGCAAGTCGCTTAGAGCGGACAGGGGTCCTAGGGGGTAAAGACACAGATACGCAGTATTTT. Its translation is CASRLERTGVLGGKDTDTQYF. The chain joins TRBV12-2 to TRBJ2-3; the table's D gene call, TRBD1, was not cross checked with the DNA. TRBV12-2 is given as a pseudogene. This CDR3 is built from 21 residues.

The rearrangement links TRBV5-4 to TRBJ2-1; D is unresolved. CDR1 is SGHNT, CDR2 YYREEE, per germline (reference sequence). Trimming stripped 3 bases from V and 2 bases from J, with 6 bases between. The CDR3 loop spans 13 amino acids. For the CDR3, the DNA is TGTGCCAGCAGCTCCGGTGCCTACAATGAGCAGTTCTTC. Translation gives CASSSGAYNEQFF.

The chain combines TRBV11-1 with TRBJ2-7; 7 bases line up with TRBD2. This CDR3 comprises 13 residues. Germline CDR1 is SGHAT and CDR2 is FQDESV (reference sequence). The ends lost 2 bases at V and 6 bases at J; junction bases unmatched: 4. The CDR3 spells CASSLLGRGEQYF. In nucleotides, the CDR3 is TGTGCCAGCAGCTTATTAGGGAGGGGCGAGCAGTACTTC.

This rearrangement joins TRBV7-8 to TRBJ1-2; tentatively, D is TRBD1 (6 bases). V dropped 3 bases and J dropped 5 bases, with 10 bases sitting between them. This CDR3 has 13 residues. Germline V gives CDR1 SGHVS, CDR2 FQNEAQ. CDR3 sequence: CASSFGQIYGYTF. CDR3 DNA: TGTGCCAGCAGCTTCGGACAGATATATGGCTACACCTTC. The full variable domain, completed using reference TRBV7-8 and TRBJ1-2, is GAGVSQSPRYKVAKRGQDVALRCDPISGHVSLFWYQQALGQGPEFLTYFQNEAQLDKSGLPSDRFFAERPEGSVSTLKIQRTQQEDSAVYLCASSFGQIYGYTFGSGTRLTVV.

The chain uses TRBV6-5 and TRBJ1-1; unclear D gene. Trimming shortened V by 6 bases and J by 0 bases, and 8 bases separated the two germline ends. Per germline, CDR1 MNHEY and CDR2 SVGAGI. The CDR3 covers 13 residues. Here the CDR3 DNA reads TGTGCCAGCAGCCTACGCTTGAACACTGAAGCTTTCTTT. Translation gives CASSLRLNTEAFF.

Worth noting for this clone: Here the CDR3 omits its conserved ending phenylalanine or tryptophan, so a read error is the likely source. The chain combines TRBV19 with TRBJ2-7, with D maybe TRBD1 (6 bases). With 10 bases removed from V and 4 bases from J, the gap between germline ends came to 20 bases. The CDR3 consists of 14 residues. The germline V gene encodes CDR1 LNHDA and CDR2 SQIVND (reference sequence). In DNA, the CDR3 is TGTGCCACCAGAGGGCAGGGGCGTCCGTACGAGCAGTACTCC. This gives the protein CATRGQGRPYEQYS.

V usage is TRBV5-1 and J usage is TRBJ2-4; 7 bases match TRBD1. This CDR3 region has 16 residues. Germline values: CDR1 SGHRS, CDR2 YFSETQ. The V and J ends lost 2 bases and 0 bases, in that order; junction bases with no gene match: 5. The CDR3 nucleotides read TGCGCCAGCAGCTTAGGGACAGAGTTAGCCAAAAACATTCAGTACTTC. Its translation: CASSLGTELAKNIQYF. Full variable domain (missing parts from reference TRBV5-1 and TRBJ2-4): KAGVTQTPRYLIKTRGQQVTLSCSPISGHRSVSWYQQTPGQGLQFLFEYFSETQRNKGNFPGRFSGRQFSNSRSEMNVSTLELGDSALYLCASSLGTELAKNIQYFGAGTRLSVL.

In its sample, this clone was seen once. J is TRBJ1-2 and V is TRBV7-8; a weak D match, TRBD1 (5 bases). Between the trimmed V and J ends, which lost 4 bases and 4 bases, there was a span of 10 bases. This CDR3 contains 13 residues. Per germline, CDR1 SGHVS and CDR2 FQNEAQ. The CDR3 reads CASSYDRAYGYTF. As DNA, the CDR3 is TGTGCCAGCAGCTACGACAGAGCCTATGGCTACACCTTC.

The V and J genes are TRBV18 and TRBJ1-4; D might be TRBD1 (5 bases). In germline, CDR1 is KGHSH, CDR2 LQKENI. V was shortened by 0 bases and J by 1 base, with 12 bases between the two germline ends. The CDR3 runs 17 residues. The DNA of the CDR3 is TGTGCCAGCTCACCACCGAAGGGGAGGGAAACTAATGAAAAACTGTTTTTT. Translated, it gives CASSPPKGRETNEKLFF.

V gene TRBV20-1 combines with J gene TRBJ1-4; no clear D. The CDR3 length is 11 residues. V shed 4 bases and J shed 4 bases, with 4 bases lying between them. Germline CDR1 is DFQATT and CDR2 is SNEGSKA (reference sequence). The CDR3 bases are TGCAGTGCTATACTTAATGAAAAACTGTTTTTT. Translating gives CSAILNEKLFF.

The V and J genes are TRBV5-4 and TRBJ1-2, with TRBD1 matching over 7 bases. Germline trimming cut 4 bases from V and 8 bases from J; bases unmatched to any gene: 11. Germline V lookup: CDR1 SGHNT, CDR2 YYREEE (reference sequence). This CDR3 spans 14 amino acids. CDR3 sequence (DNA): TGTGCCAGCAGCCCACAGGGGTTTGGATTCGGCTACACCTTC. This translates into CASSPQGFGFGYTF.

J is TRBJ2-3 and V is TRBV10-1, with TRBD2 matching over 9 bases. The ends lost 8 bases at V and 0 bases at J; junction bases unmatched: 18. This CDR3 is 19 amino acids long. CDR1 is WNHNN and CDR2 is SYGVQD in the germline V gene (reference sequence). The CDR3 nucleotides are TGCGCCAGCCAGAGCCCCGGGACTAGCCCCACTCCTAGCACAGATACGCAGTATTTT. This codes for CASQSPGTSPTPSTDTQYF.

The chain links TRBV27 to TRBJ1-1; D uncertain. The CDR3 spans 14 residues. V gave up 4 bases and J gave up 0 bases, with 9 bases separating them. Germline V gives CDR1 MNHEY, CDR2 SMNVEV (reference sequence). CDR3: CASSSGGLNTEAFF. The CDR3 DNA follows: TGTGCCAGCAGTTCGGGAGGGCTGAACACTGAAGCTTTCTTT.

The chain combines TRBV25-1 with TRBJ2-7; D is perhaps TRBD2 (6 bases). Trimming pared 3 bases from V and 0 bases from J, leaving 12 bases between. Germline CDR1 is MGHDK and CDR2 is SYGVNS. The CDR3 has 15 residues. The CDR3 is CASSESGTYSYEQYF. CDR3 coding DNA: TGTGCCAGCAGTGAGTCCGGGACTTACTCCTACGAGCAGTACTTC.

V and J are TRBV19 and TRBJ1-5, with TRBD1 matching over 7 bases. Germline V gives CDR1 LNHDA, CDR2 SQIVND (reference sequence). J lost 1 base, V lost 5 bases, and 11 bases had no gene match. The CDR3 has 17 residues. The CDR3 loop reads CASSFRGGFRSNQPQHF. Written as DNA, the CDR3 is TGTGCCAGTAGTTTTCGAGGGGGCTTCAGGAGCAATCAGCCCCAGCATTTT. Filled out from reference TRBV19 and TRBJ1-5, the complete variable domain reads DGGITQSPKYLFRKEGQNVTLSCEQNLNHDAMYWYRQDPGQGLRLIYYSQIVNDFQKGDIAEGYSVSREKKESFPLTVTSAQKNPTAFYLCASSFRGGFRSNQPQHFGDGTRLSIL.

The rearrangement joins TRBV5-6 to TRBJ2-1; TRBD2 agrees at 12 bases. After removal of 4 bases from V and 4 bases from J, the junction contained 6 bases not matched to a gene. Germline assignment: CDR1 SGHDT and CDR2 YYEEEE. The CDR3 is 16 residues long. The CDR3 DNA reads TGTGCCAGCAGCCCAGAACTAGCGGGGGGATACAATGAGCAGTTCTTC. Its translation: CASSPELAGGYNEQFF.

This clone was observed once. The same CDR3 arises from other DNA sequences in this sample as well. The chain is built from TRBV5-1 and TRBJ2-7; the match to TRBD1 covers 8 bases. The germline CDR1 and CDR2 sequences are SGHRS and YFSETQ. This CDR3 contains 14 residues. Unmatched junction bases numbered 7, after V lost 4 bases and J lost 4 bases. The CDR3 spells CASSLGQGAYEQYF. Written as DNA, the CDR3 is TGCGCCAGCAGCCTAGGACAGGGCGCTTACGAGCAGTACTTC.

The V gene is TRBV7-8, the J gene TRBJ1-3; no clear D gene. Germline V gene sequence: CDR1 SGHVS, CDR2 FQNEAQ. CDR3 length: 15 residues. V was pared by 5 bases and J by 6 bases, with 17 bases between. The CDR3 nucleotides are TGTGCCAGCAGCCCGCCATTGGGCAACATAAACACCATATATTTT. It encodes CASSPPLGNINTIYF.

The CDR3, as DNA: TGTGCCAGCAGCTTGCCCACGCTGCGGGGAGAGCAGTTCTTC. Translation gives CASSLPTLRGEQFF. The rearrangement joins TRBV5-4 to TRBJ2-1, with a tentative D call TRBD2 (6 bases). The CDR3 length is 14 residues. Trimming shortened V by 1 base and J by 10 bases, and 15 bases separated the two germline ends. Germline V gives CDR1 SGHNT, CDR2 YYREEE (reference sequence).

The gene calls are TRBV19 and TRBJ1-2; 8 bases are a match to TRBD1. The CDR3 runs 16 residues. The J segment lost 2 bases and the V segment lost 3 bases, leaving 8 bases of the junction unmatched. Germline V lookup: CDR1 LNHDA, CDR2 SQIVND (reference sequence). The CDR3 bases are TGTGCCAGTAGTATTGGGACAGGATATATCAACTATGGCTACACCTTC. As protein: CASSIGTGYINYGYTF. Full variable domain (remainder filled in from reference TRBV19 and TRBJ1-2): DGGITQSPKYLFRKEGQNVTLSCEQNLNHDAMYWYRQDPGQGLRLIYYSQIVNDFQKGDIAEGYSVSREKKESFPLTVTSAQKNPTAFYLCASSIGTGYINYGYTFGSGTRLTVV.

The chain employs TRBV30 and TRBJ2-7; 8 bases agree with TRBD2. Germline assignment: CDR1 GTSNPN and CDR2 SVGIG (reference sequence). Trimming cost V 2 bases and J 1 base; bases outside gene matches: 7. CDR3 length: 15 amino acids. The CDR3 loop is CAWSPLIAGSYEQYF. The CDR3 DNA sequence: TGTGCCTGGAGTCCCCTTATAGCGGGGTCCTACGAGCAGTACTTC. The full variable domain, its missing parts supplied by reference TRBV30 and TRBJ2-7, is SQTIHQWPATLVQPVGSPLSLECTVEGTSNPNLYWYRQAAGRGLQLLFYSVGIGQISSEVPQNLSASRPQDRQFILSSKKLLLSDSGFYLCAWSPLIAGSYEQYFGPGTRLTVT.

The V call is TRBV5-8, the J call TRBJ2-7; D remains ambiguous. The CDR3 spans 14 residues. V dropped 10 bases and J dropped 3 bases, with 20 bases sitting between them. CDR1 SGHTS and CDR2 YDEGEE come from the germline V gene. The CDR3 loop is CAQRDPVLFYEQYF. The CDR3 DNA sequence: TGTGCCCAAAGAGATCCGGTGCTTTTCTACGAGCAGTACTTC.

The chain joins TRBV9 to TRBJ2-3, with 9 nucleotides matching TRBD2. Germline loops: CDR1 SGDLS, CDR2 YYNGEE. The CDR3 has 15 amino acids. V lost 4 bases and J lost 0; bases outside the gene matches: 3. For the CDR3, the DNA is TGTGCCAGCAGCCCGACTAGCGGAAGCACAGATACGCAGTATTTT. Translation: CASSPTSGSTDTQYF.

This sequence joins TRBV11-2 and TRBJ1-2, with a possible D match to TRBD1 (6 bases). This CDR3 has 15 amino acids. Trimming pared 0 bases from V and 2 bases from J, leaving 10 bases between. The V gene's germline CDR1 is SGHAT and CDR2 FQNNGV. The CDR3 nucleotides are TGTGCCAGCAGCTTAGAGGCAGGGGTCAACTATGGCTACACCTTC. As protein: CASSLEAGVNYGYTF.

This clone showed up just once. This chain connects TRBV19 to TRBJ2-1; D is perhaps TRBD1 (5 bases). This CDR3 contains 15 residues. V was cut by 1 base and J by 7 bases, with 14 bases left in between. Per the germline V gene, CDR1 is LNHDA and CDR2 is SQIVND (reference sequence). CDR3 sequence: CASSIGGPRSNEQFF. CDR3 nucleotides: TGTGCCAGTAGTATAGGGGGCCCAAGATCGAATGAGCAGTTCTTC.

The chain employs TRBV14 and TRBJ1-2; possible D gene TRBD1, 5 bases. V was shortened by 4 bases and J by 5 bases, with 11 bases between the two germline ends. This CDR3 contains 13 residues. Per germline, CDR1 SGHDN and CDR2 FVKESK. The CDR3 bases are TGTGCCAGCAGCCCACAGGTCGGGTATGGCTACACCTTC. This translates into CASSPQVGYGYTF.

V and J are TRBV19 and TRBJ1-5; 8 bases align to TRBD1. After removal of 9 bases from V and 2 bases from J, the junction contained 12 bases not matched to a gene. The CDR3 covers 16 residues. Looked up from germline, CDR1 is LNHDA and CDR2 is SQIVND (reference sequence). The CDR3 nucleotides are TGTGCCAGCACGGACAGGGTGGTGAATCGCAATCAGCCCCAGCATTTT. Translating gives CASTDRVVNRNQPQHF.